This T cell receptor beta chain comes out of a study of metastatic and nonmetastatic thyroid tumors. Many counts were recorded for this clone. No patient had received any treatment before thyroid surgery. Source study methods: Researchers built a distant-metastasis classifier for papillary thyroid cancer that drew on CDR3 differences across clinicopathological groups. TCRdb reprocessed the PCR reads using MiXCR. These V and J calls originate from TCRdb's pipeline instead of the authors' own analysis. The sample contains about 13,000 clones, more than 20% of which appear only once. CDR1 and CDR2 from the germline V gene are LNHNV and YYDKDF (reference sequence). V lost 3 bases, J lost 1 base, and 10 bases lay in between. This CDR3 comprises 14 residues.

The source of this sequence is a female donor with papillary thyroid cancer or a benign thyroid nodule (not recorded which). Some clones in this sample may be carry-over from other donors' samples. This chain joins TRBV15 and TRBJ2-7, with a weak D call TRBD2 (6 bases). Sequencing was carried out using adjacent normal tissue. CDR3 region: CATSRLGGSYEQYF. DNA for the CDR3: TGTGCCACCAGCAGGTTGGGGGGATCCTACGAGCAGTACTTC.